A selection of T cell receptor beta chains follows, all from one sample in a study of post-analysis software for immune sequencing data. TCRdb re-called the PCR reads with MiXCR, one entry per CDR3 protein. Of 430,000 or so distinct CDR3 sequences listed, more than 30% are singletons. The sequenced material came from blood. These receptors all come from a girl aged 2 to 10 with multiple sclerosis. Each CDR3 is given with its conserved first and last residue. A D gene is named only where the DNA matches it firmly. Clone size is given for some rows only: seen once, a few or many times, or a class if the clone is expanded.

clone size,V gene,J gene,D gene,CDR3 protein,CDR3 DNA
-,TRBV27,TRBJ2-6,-,CASSLSGRHSGANVLTF,TGTGCCAGCAGTTTATCTGGACGGCACTCTGGGGCCAACGTCCTGACTTTC
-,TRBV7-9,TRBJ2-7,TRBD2,CASSSGSGTGYEQYF,TGTGCCAGCAGCTCCGGTAGCGGGACCGGCTACGAGCAGTACTTC
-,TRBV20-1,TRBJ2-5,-,CSAQPSQETQYF,TGCAGTGCCCAGCCCAGTCAAGAGACCCAGTACTTC
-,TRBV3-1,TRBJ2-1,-,CASSQEGSGQFF,TGTGCCAGCAGCCAAGAGGGGTCGGGGCAGTTCTTC
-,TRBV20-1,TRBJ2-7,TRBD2,CSARRRGATYSYEQYF,TGCAGTGCTAGAAGGCGGGGGGCCACCTACTCCTACGAGCAGTACTTC
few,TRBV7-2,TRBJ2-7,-,CASSPNLVNGYVQYF,TGTGCCAGCAGCCCGAACTTAGTCAACGGCTATGTGCAGTACTTC
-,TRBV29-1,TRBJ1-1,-,CSVRDPRDTEAFF,TGCAGCGTTCGGGATCCTCGTGACACTGAAGCTTTCTTT
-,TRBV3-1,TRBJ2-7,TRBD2,CASSYREGRYEQYF,TGTGCCAGCAGCTACCGGGAGGGCCGCTACGAGCAGTACTTC
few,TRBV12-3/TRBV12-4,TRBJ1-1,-,CASSLNGGGNTEAFF,TGTGCCAGCAGTTTAAACGGAGGAGGGAACACTGAAGCTTTCTTT
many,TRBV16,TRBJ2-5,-,CASSQSRTQETQYF,TGTGCCAGCAGCCAATCGAGGACCCAAGAGACCCAGTACTTC
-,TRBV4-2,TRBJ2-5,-,CASSQGGEKTQYF,TGTGCCAGCAGCCAAGGAGGCGAGAAGACCCAGTACTTC
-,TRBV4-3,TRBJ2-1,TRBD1,CASDTDRFEQFF,TGCGCCAGCGACACGGACAGGTTTGAGCAGTTCTTC
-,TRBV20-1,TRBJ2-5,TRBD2,CSAGGLAGEQETQYF,TGCAGTGCTGGGGGACTAGCGGGGGAACAAGAGACCCAGTACTTC
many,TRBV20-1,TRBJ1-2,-,CSASSGANYGYTF,TGCAGTGCTTCCTCGGGTGCTAACTATGGCTACACCTTC
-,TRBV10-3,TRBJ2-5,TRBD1,CAISQDRAETQYF,TGTGCCATCAGTCAGGACAGGGCTGAGACCCAGTACTTC
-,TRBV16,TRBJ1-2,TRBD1,CASTVGQGVHGYTF,TGTGCCAGCACCGTCGGACAGGGAGTACATGGCTACACCTTC
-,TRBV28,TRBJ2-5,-,CASSPRNPGETQYF,TGTGCCAGCAGTCCCCGTAATCCCGGAGAGACCCAGTACTTC
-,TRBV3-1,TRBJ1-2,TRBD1,CASGRGEYGYTF,TGTGCCAGCGGCAGGGGGGAATATGGCTACACCTTC
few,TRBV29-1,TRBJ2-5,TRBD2,CSGWTSGKETQYF,TGCAGCGGATGGACTAGCGGGAAAGAGACCCAGTACTTC
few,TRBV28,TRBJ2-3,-,CASSPLTRGGSDTQYF,TGTGCCAGCAGTCCCTTAACAAGGGGGGGGTCAGATACGCAGTATTTT
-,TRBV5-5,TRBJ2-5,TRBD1,CASKFRGQGQETQYF,TGTGCCAGCAAGTTTCGGGGACAGGGCCAAGAGACCCAGTACTTC
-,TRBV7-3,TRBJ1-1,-,CASSRDAHGTEAFF,TGTGCCAGCAGCCGGGACGCCCACGGCACTGAAGCTTTCTTT
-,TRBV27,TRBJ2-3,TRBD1,CARGQGGDTQYF,TGTGCCAGGGGACAGGGGGGAGATACGCAGTATTTT
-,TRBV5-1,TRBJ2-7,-,CASSLEIPGPYGQYF,TGCGCCAGCAGCTTAGAGATACCAGGCCCCTACGGGCAGTACTTC
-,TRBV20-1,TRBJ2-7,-,CSARELVPEQYF,TGCAGTGCTAGAGAACTAGTTCCCGAGCAGTACTTC
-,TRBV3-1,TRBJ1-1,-,CASSQDPRGATEAFF,TGTGCCAGCAGCCAAGATCCCCGGGGGGCAACTGAAGCTTTCTTT
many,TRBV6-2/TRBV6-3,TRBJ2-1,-,CASSYDYNEQFF,TGTGCCAGCAGTTACGATTACAATGAGCAGTTCTTC
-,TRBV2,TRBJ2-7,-,CASRRDTSSYEQYF,TGTGCCAGCAGGAGGGACACCTCCTCCTACGAGCAGTACTTC
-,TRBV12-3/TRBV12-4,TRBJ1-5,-,CAGSLRGALGQPQHF,TGTGCCGGCAGTTTAAGGGGGGCGTTAGGGCAGCCCCAGCATTTT
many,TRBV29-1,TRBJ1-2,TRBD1,CSASGQGAGGYTF,TGCAGCGCCTCGGGACAGGGGGCGGGAGGCTACACCTTC
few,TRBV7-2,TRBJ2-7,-,CASSARGRTYEQYF,TGTGCCAGCAGCGCCCGGGGACGGACCTACGAGCAGTACTTC
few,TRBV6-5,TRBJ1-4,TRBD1,CASSYTGVDEKLFF,TGTGCCAGCAGTTACACAGGGGTAGATGAAAAACTGTTTTTT
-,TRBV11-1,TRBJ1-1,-,CASSPWVVNTEAFF,TGTGCCAGCAGCCCGTGGGTCGTGAACACTGAAGCTTTCTTT
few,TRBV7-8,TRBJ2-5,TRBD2,CASSLGGSSGSGETQYF,TGTGCCAGCAGCTTAGGTGGCTCTAGCGGGAGCGGAGAGACCCAGTACTTC
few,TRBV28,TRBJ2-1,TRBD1,CASSFPDVGTGDKVARGNEQFF,TGTGCCAGCAGTTTCCCCGATGTTGGGACAGGGGATAAGGTTGCACGAGGCAATGAGCAGTTCTTC
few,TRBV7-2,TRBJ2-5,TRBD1,CASSLAAGQGWETQYF,TGTGCCAGCAGCTTAGCGGCGGGACAGGGGTGGGAGACCCAGTACTTC
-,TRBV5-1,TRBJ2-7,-,CASSSLSQTYEQYF,TGCGCCAGCAGCTCCCTGAGTCAAACCTACGAGCAGTACTTC
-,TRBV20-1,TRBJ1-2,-,CSARDLGIRGYTF,TGCAGTGCTAGAGATCTAGGGATTCGTGGCTACACCTTC
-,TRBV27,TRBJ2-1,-,CASRIKTGASSYNEQFF,TGTGCCAGCAGGATAAAGACGGGAGCAAGTTCCTACAATGAGCAGTTCTTC
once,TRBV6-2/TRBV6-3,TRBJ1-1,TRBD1,CASNVPGQGPVGNTEAFF,TGTGCCAGCAACGTCCCGGGACAGGGGCCGGTGGGGAACACTGAAGCTTTCTTT
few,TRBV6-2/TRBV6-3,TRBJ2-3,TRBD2,CASETSESTDTQYF,TGTGCCAGCGAGACTAGCGAAAGCACAGATACGCAGTATTTT
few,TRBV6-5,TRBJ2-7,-,CASSLRGSGGSYEQYF,TGTGCCAGCAGCCTCAGGGGGAGCGGGGGATCCTACGAGCAGTACTTC
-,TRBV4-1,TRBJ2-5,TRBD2,CASSQVSAGGREQYF,TGCGCCAGCAGCCAAGTATCTGCGGGAGGTCGGGAGCAGTACTTC
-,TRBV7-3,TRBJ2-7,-,CASSLTGGALDEQYF,TGTGCCAGCAGCTTAACGGGGGGGGCGCTTGACGAGCAGTACTTC
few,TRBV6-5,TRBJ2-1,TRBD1,CASSSRDSYNEQFF,TGTGCCAGCAGTTCCCGGGACAGCTACAATGAGCAGTTCTTC
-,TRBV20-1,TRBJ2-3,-,CSASSAGDSTDTQYF,TGCAGTGCTTCCTCGGCAGGGGACAGCACAGATACGCAGTATTTT
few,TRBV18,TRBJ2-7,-,CASSPGTNHEQYF,TGTGCCAGCTCACCGGGGACCAACCACGAGCAGTACTTC
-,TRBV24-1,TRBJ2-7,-,CATSDFRDSHEQYF,TGTGCCACCAGTGATTTCCGAGACAGCCACGAGCAGTACTTC
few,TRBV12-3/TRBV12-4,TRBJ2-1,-,CASRYGGSYNEQFF,TGTGCCAGCCGTTACGGGGGATCCTACAATGAGCAGTTCTTC
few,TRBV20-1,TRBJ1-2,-,CSAGGLVPNYGYTF,TGCAGTGCTGGAGGACTGGTCCCTAACTATGGCTACACCTTC
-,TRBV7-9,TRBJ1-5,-,CASSFGGVSNQPQHF,TGTGCCAGCAGCTTTGGCGGTGTTAGCAATCAGCCCCAGCATTTT
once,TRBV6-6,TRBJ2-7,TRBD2,CASSYSSGGYSSYEQYF,TGTGCCAGCAGTTACTCTAGCGGGGGATATTCCTCCTACGAGCAGTACTTC
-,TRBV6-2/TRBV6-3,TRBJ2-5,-,CASSLLGTPGQETQYF,TGTGCCAGCAGTTTGCTGGGGACACCCGGACAAGAGACCCAGTACTTC
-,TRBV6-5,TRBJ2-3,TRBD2,CASSYPEGLADNTDTQYF,TGTGCCAGCAGTTATCCCGAGGGACTAGCGGATAACACAGATACGCAGTATTTT